The 30 T cell receptor beta chains listed next were all sequenced from one sample in a study of CD8 T cells in Susac syndrome. Reverse transcription of about 0.45 to 1 ug RNA used random hexamers. One entry per CDR3 protein, called by TCRdb with MiXCR from the immunoSEQ multiplex PCR reads. The table records 55,000 to 75,000 distinct CDR3 sequences, 93% of them present only once. Sequencing was carried out using CD4+ T cells from PBMCs. The receptor set was obtained from a human donor with Susac syndrome.

This rearrangement joins TRBV30 to TRBJ2-2; D is perhaps TRBD2 (6 bases). V shed 6 bases and J shed 4 bases, with 12 bases lying between them. The CDR3 extends over 13 amino acids. In germline, CDR1 is GTSNPN, CDR2 SVGIG (reference sequence). CDR3 region: CACRRASTGELFF. The CDR3 region has the DNA TGTGCCTGTAGGAGGGCATCCACCGGGGAGCTGTTTTTT.

The chain is built from TRBV9 and TRBJ2-3, with 8 bases identical to TRBD2. CDR1 and CDR2 from the germline V gene are SGDLS and YYNGEE. This CDR3 contains 17 residues. V gave up 6 bases and J gave up 3 bases; unmatched junction bases: 15. DNA of the CDR3: TGTGCCAGCACCCGAGGAACGGGGGGGCGCCCGACAGATACGCAGTATTTT. Amino acids: CASTRGTGGRPTDTQYF.

V gene TRBV19 combines with J gene TRBJ1-1; 11 positions agree with TRBD1. The V gene's germline CDR1 is LNHDA and CDR2 SQIVND (reference sequence). V lost 7 bases, J lost 1 base, and 8 bases stayed unmatched. This CDR3 comprises 16 residues. The CDR3 sequence is CASTTGQGAWNTEAFF. CDR3 nucleotide sequence: TGTGCCAGTACGACTGGACAGGGGGCTTGGAACACTGAAGCTTTCTTT.

V is TRBV5-4 and J is TRBJ1-1, with 9 bases lining up with TRBD1. Germline loops: CDR1 SGHNT, CDR2 YYREEE (reference sequence). The CDR3 loop spans 15 amino acids. Trimming at V came to 3 bases and at J to 6 bases, leaving 9 bases not matched to a gene. The CDR3 bases are TGTGCCAGCAGCTATACAGGGGGCGTGATGCCTGAAGCTTTCTTT. It is translated as CASSYTGGVMPEAFF.

V is TRBV5-1 and J is TRBJ2-2; D not certain. This CDR3 is 12 amino acids long. Germline assignment: CDR1 SGHRS and CDR2 YFSETQ. Trimming removed 3 bases at V and 7 bases at J, with 7 bases between. CDR3 sequence (DNA): TGCGCCAGCAGCTCTAGTAACGGGGAGCTGTTTTTT. This codes for CASSSSNGELFF.

This clonotype showed up just once. In DNA, the CDR3 is TGTGCCAGTAGTACCCTCACCCGAGCAGACTATGGCTACACCTTC. It specifies CASSTLTRADYGYTF. The chain carries TRBV19 and TRBJ1-2, with D unclear. The length of the CDR3 is 15 residues. The V gene lost 4 bases and the J gene lost 3 bases, with 15 bases spanning the gap. The germline gives CDR1 LNHDA, CDR2 SQIVND (reference sequence).

In its sample, this clonotype was seen a few times. This chain uses TRBV7-2 with TRBJ2-5; D is ambiguous. V was clipped by 0 bases and J by 5 bases, with 1 base between them. CDR3 length: 11 residues. Germline assignment: CDR1 SGHTA and CDR2 FQGNSA. CDR3 sequence (DNA): TGTGCCAGCAGCTTAGCGGAGACCCAGTACTTC. Translating it yields CASSLAETQYF.

V is TRBV5-5 and J is TRBJ2-2; 8 nucleotides agree with TRBD1. Germline V gene sequence: CDR1 SGHKS, CDR2 YYEKEE (reference sequence). There are 15 residues in the CDR3. J lost 4 bases, V lost 1 base, and 3 bases had no gene match. The CDR3 region is CASSLRDRSTGELFF. In DNA, the CDR3 is TGTGCCAGCAGCTTGCGGGACAGGAGCACCGGGGAGCTGTTTTTT.

The chain combines TRBV30 with TRBJ1-3; perhaps TRBD1 as D (5 bases). The V and J ends lost 0 bases and 4 bases respectively, with 16 bases between them. This CDR3 has 16 amino acids. Germline CDR1 reads GTSNPN; CDR2 reads SVGIG (reference sequence). The CDR3 reads CAWSVSWAGFGNTIYF. The CDR3 DNA sequence: TGTGCCTGGAGTGTATCCTGGGCAGGGTTCGGAAACACCATATATTTT.

The chain recombines TRBV18 with TRBJ1-2; perhaps TRBD1 as D (5 bases). V gave up 4 bases and J gave up 4 bases, with 13 bases separating them. Germline CDR1 KGHSH, CDR2 LQKENI. This CDR3 is 14 amino acids long. Here the CDR3 reads CASSRDGFLYGYTF. Written as DNA, the CDR3 is TGTGCCAGCTCACGGGACGGCTTCCTCTATGGCTACACCTTC.

This chain links TRBV6-5 with TRBJ1-5; D is perhaps TRBD1 (5 bases). This CDR3 is built from 13 residues. Germline assignment: CDR1 MNHEY and CDR2 SVGAGI. Trimming cost V 2 bases and J 11 bases, with 13 bases left between them. This CDR3 reads CASSYGQGSSQHF. Here the CDR3 DNA reads TGTGCCAGCAGTTACGGGCAGGGATCGTCCCAGCATTTT.

The chain joins TRBV6-5 to TRBJ2-5; a possible D gene is TRBD2 (5 bases). The CDR3 has 13 amino acids. Germline V lookup: CDR1 MNHEY, CDR2 SVGAGI. Trimming stripped 6 bases from V and 2 bases from J, with 10 bases between. CDR3 sequence (DNA): TGTGCCAGCAGACCCGGAGGTCAAGAGACCCAGTACTTC. It yields the protein CASRPGGQETQYF.

The count of this clonotype is one. CDR3 in amino acids: CRVRDSTNEKLFF. CDR3 DNA: TGCAGGGTGAGGGACAGCACTAATGAAAAACTGTTTTTT. The chain employs TRBV20-1 and TRBJ1-4, with TRBD1 identical over 7 bases. The CDR3 consists of 13 residues. Germline loops: CDR1 DFQATT, CDR2 SNEGSKA (reference sequence).

The chain is built from TRBV20-1 and TRBJ2-5, with TRBD1 matching 7 bases. CDR3 length equals 15 residues. V lost 2 bases, J lost 5 bases, and 11 bases stayed unmatched. Germline V gene sequence: CDR1 DFQATT, CDR2 SNEGSKA (reference sequence). The DNA for the CDR3 is TGCAGTGCTAGAAAACAGGGGAATGTTGAGGAGACCCAGTACTTC. Amino acids: CSARKQGNVEETQYF.

V usage is TRBV5-4 and J usage is TRBJ2-7; tentatively, D is TRBD1 (7 bases). This CDR3 has 14 amino acids. V gave up 0 bases and J gave up 5 bases, with 12 bases separating them. CDR1 SGHNT and CDR2 YYREEE come from the germline V gene (reference sequence). CDR3 nucleotide sequence: TGTGCCAGCAGCTTGGGTCAGGGGGGAGACGAGCAGTACTTC. Translated, it gives CASSLGQGGDEQYF.

CDR3 loop: CASTEWADTQYF. DNA for the CDR3: TGTGCCAGCACTGAGTGGGCAGATACGCAGTATTTT. The V call is TRBV2, the J call TRBJ2-3; no definite D call. This CDR3 spans 12 amino acids. CDR1 is SNHLY, CDR2 FYNNEI, per germline. V was clipped by 7 bases and J by 4 bases, with 9 bases between them. Complete variable domain (other parts from reference TRBV2 and TRBJ2-3): EPEVTQTPSHQVTQMGQEVILRCVPISNHLYFYWYRQILGQKVEFLVSFYNNEISEKSEIFDDQFSVERPDGSNFTLKIRSTKLEDSAMYFCASTEWADTQYFGPGTRLTVL.

This rearrangement joins TRBV20-1 to TRBJ2-7; TRBD2 might be the D (6 bases). The CDR3 covers 13 residues. Trimming took off 1 base at V and 4 bases at J, with 11 bases between the two ends. Germline V CDR1 and CDR2: DFQATT, SNEGSKA (reference sequence). The CDR3 region has the DNA TGCAGTGCTAGAGGACCAGGGAGGTACGAGCAGTACTTC. This translates into CSARGPGRYEQYF.

The chain employs TRBV6-5 and TRBJ1-6, with no clear D. With 3 bases removed from V and 10 bases from J, the gap between germline ends came to 7 bases. CDR1 and CDR2 from the germline V gene are MNHEY and SVGAGI. The CDR3 runs 12 residues. In nucleotides, the CDR3 is TGTGCCAGCAGTTATAGTCGCTCACCCCTCCACTTT. Translating gives CASSYSRSPLHF.

On this clonotype: The final CDR3 position lacks the conserved phenylalanine or tryptophan, pointing to a likely read error. The chain couples TRBV6-2 or TRBV6-3 to TRBJ1-2, with a tentative D call TRBD1 (5 bases). Looked up from germline, CDR1 is MNHEY and CDR2 is SVGEGT. V lost 4 bases to trimming and J lost 2 bases, with 20 bases between them. This CDR3 comprises 17 residues. CDR3 in amino acids: CASSSMLGREKNYGYTL. CDR3 coding DNA: TGTGCCAGCAGTTCCATGCTGGGACGGGAGAAAAACTATGGCTACACCCTC.

The chain joins TRBV28 to TRBJ2-2; D not certain. Between the trimmed V and J ends, which lost 4 bases and 2 bases, there was a span of 20 bases. The CDR3 length is 18 residues. Germline values: CDR1 MDHEN, CDR2 SYDVKM. The CDR3 bases are TGTGCCAGCAGTTCCACGTGGGATCTAGTCTCTAACACCGGGGAGCTGTTTTTT. Its translation is CASSSTWDLVSNTGELFF.

The chain is built from TRBV4-1 and TRBJ2-7; D is perhaps TRBD2 (5 bases). This CDR3 is 15 amino acids long. V was trimmed by 3 bases and J by 2 bases, leaving 14 bases between them. Per germline, CDR1 MGHRA and CDR2 YSYEKL. The CDR3, as DNA: TGCGCCAGCAGCCAGCCCGGGATCCAGACCTACGAGCAGTACTTC. Protein sequence: CASSQPGIQTYEQYF.

J is TRBJ1-6 and V is TRBV12-3 or TRBV12-4; the D gene is possibly TRBD1 (5 bases). CDR3 size: 15 residues. Trimming took 5 bases from V and 0 from J, leaving 8 bases between them. The CDR3 reads CASSGRASYNSPLHF. The DNA for the CDR3 is TGTGCCAGCAGTGGCAGGGCCTCCTATAATTCACCCCTCCACTTT.

The chain has TRBV20-1 and TRBJ1-1; no clear D. Trimming removed 4 bases from V and 1 base from J, with 13 bases in between. Germline values: CDR1 DFQATT, CDR2 SNEGSKA (reference sequence). The CDR3 extends over 14 amino acids. The CDR3 nucleotides are TGCAGTGCTAACCTCGGACCGAAGAACACTGAAGCTTTCTTT. Translation: CSANLGPKNTEAFF.

The rearrangement uses TRBV3-1 and TRBJ2-1, with D possibly matching TRBD2 (5 bases). The length of the CDR3 is 13 residues. Germline V lookup: CDR1 LGHDT, CDR2 YNNKEL (reference sequence). V was clipped by 2 bases and J by 14 bases, with 16 bases between them. CDR3 region: CASSQHSQRVEFF. DNA of the CDR3: TGTGCCAGCAGCCAACATTCACAGAGGGTGGAGTTCTTC.

V gene TRBV9 combines with J gene TRBJ2-7; 7 positions agree with TRBD1. There are 14 residues in the CDR3. The germline CDR1 and CDR2 sequences are SGDLS and YYNGEE. V shed 2 bases and J 2 bases; nucleotides not matched to a gene: 4. The CDR3 DNA reads TGTGCCAGCAGCGTCCGGGACAGCCCCTACGAGCAGTACTTC. Translated: CASSVRDSPYEQYF. The full variable domain, in which reference TRBV9 and TRBJ2-7 provide the parts outside the CDR3, is DSGVTQTPKHLITATGQRVTLRCSPRSGDLSVYWYQQSLDQGLQFLIQYYNGEERAKGNILERFSAQQFPDLHSELNLSSLELGDSALYFCASSVRDSPYEQYFGPGTRLTVT.

The V and J genes are TRBV20-1 and TRBJ1-5; D call uncertain. V was shortened by 5 bases and J by 3 bases, with 8 bases between the two germline ends. This CDR3 is built from 12 residues. Looked up from germline, CDR1 is DFQATT and CDR2 is SNEGSKA (reference sequence). The CDR3 spells CSAPGPNQPQHF. Written as DNA, the CDR3 is TGCAGTGCTCCCGGGCCCAATCAGCCCCAGCATTTT.

The gene calls are TRBV5-1 and TRBJ1-1; D might be TRBD1 (6 bases). The CDR3 length is 15 residues. Germline lookup yields CDR1 SGHRS and CDR2 YFSETQ. The V end lost 3 bases, the J end lost 3 bases, and 15 bases lay between the germline ends. CDR3 bases: TGCGCCAGCAGCTCCCAACCACAGGGAGACACTGAAGCTTTCTTT. Encoded protein: CASSSQPQGDTEAFF.

This clonotype occurred once. V and J are TRBV20-1 and TRBJ1-4; D call uncertain. Deletions cut 2 bases from V and 2 bases from J, with 6 bases between. The length of the CDR3 is 13 residues. Germline V gives CDR1 DFQATT, CDR2 SNEGSKA (reference sequence). The CDR3: CSARFNTNEKLFF. The CDR3 coding sequence is TGCAGTGCTAGATTTAACACTAATGAAAAACTGTTTTTT.

V usage is TRBV11-3 and J usage is TRBJ2-2; no clear D. The CDR3 length is 13 residues. V lost 1 base, J lost 4 bases, and 4 bases lay in between. Germline values: CDR1 SGHNT, CDR2 YENEEA. Here the CDR3 DNA reads TGTGCCAGCAGCTTAGGACCCACCGGGGAGCTGTTTTTT. This codes for CASSLGPTGELFF.

This clonotype was observed a single time. J is TRBJ1-6 and V is TRBV16; 10 bases fit TRBD1. The ends lost 4 bases at V and 5 bases at J; junction bases unmatched: 2. Germline V gives CDR1 KGHSY, CDR2 FQNENV. This CDR3 region has 15 residues. The CDR3 DNA sequence: TGTGCCAGCAGCCCAGGGACAGGGGATAATTCACCCCTCCACTTT. The encoded protein is CASSPGTGDNSPLHF. The full variable domain, rest sourced from reference TRBV16 and TRBJ1-6, is GEEVAQTPKHLVRGEGQKAKLYCAPIKGHSYVFWYQQVLKNEFKFLISFQNENVFDETGMPKERFSAKCLPNSPCSLEIQATKLEDSAVYFCASSPGTGDNSPLHFGNGTRLTVT.